These T cell receptor beta chains were read from a single sample in a study of blood T cells in healthy people across ages. MiXCR, applied by TCRdb to the 5' RACE reads, yields one record per CDR3 protein. The profile shows around 970,000 distinct CDR3 sequences, around 54% of them singletons. The sample was blood. These receptors came from a woman aged 55-69 years in good health. CDR3s include the opening cysteine and the closing phenylalanine or tryptophan. The D gene is left open where the match is weak. Some rows have no size entry. The others give once, few or many, or a class for an expanded clone.

v_call,clone_size,cdr3_length,j_call,d_call,cdr3_aa,cdr3_nt
TRBV4-2,.,15,TRBJ2-3,.,CASSQGALSVDTQYF,TGTGCCAGCAGCCAGGGGGCGCTTTCCGTAGATACGCAGTATTTT
TRBV12-5,.,12,TRBJ2-5,.,CASARYQETQYF,TGTGCTAGTGCCAGATATCAAGAGACCCAGTACTTC
TRBV9,.,14,TRBJ1-4,.,CASSPRGGEEKLFF,TGTGCCAGCAGCCCCCGGGGGGGCGAAGAAAAACTGTTTTTT
TRBV9,few,14,TRBJ2-1,TRBD1,CASSVGQGNNEQFF,TGTGCCAGCAGCGTGGGACAGGGAAACAATGAGCAGTTCTTC
TRBV18,.,13,TRBJ2-4,.,CASSNLGKNIQYF,TGTGCCAGCTCAAATTTGGGGAAAAACATTCAGTACTTC
TRBV20-1,once,12,TRBJ2-7,TRBD2,CGARKTSVEQYF,TGCGGTGCTAGAAAGACTAGCGTCGAGCAGTACTTC
TRBV6-2/TRBV6-3,once,15,TRBJ2-7,.,CASKVHGGLPYEQYF,TGTGCCAGCAAAGTGCACGGAGGACTCCCATACGAGCAGTACTTC
TRBV28,.,16,TRBJ2-1,TRBD2,CASSKAGTSGKNEQFF,TGTGCCAGCAGCAAAGCCGGGACTAGCGGGAAGAATGAGCAGTTCTTC
TRBV20-1,few,11,TRBJ1-2,.,CSAARGNGYTF,TGCAGTGCCGCGAGGGGTAATGGCTACACCTTC
TRBV12-3/TRBV12-4,.,19,TRBJ2-3,.,CASSFFLRRKGEKEDTQYF,TGTGCCAGCAGCTTTTTCCTACGTCGAAAGGGGGAGAAGGAAGATACGCAGTATTTT
TRBV12-3/TRBV12-4,.,15,TRBJ2-1,TRBD2,CASTLWGTSDNEQFF,TGTGCCAGCACCCTTTGGGGGACTAGCGACAATGAGCAGTTCTTC
TRBV3-1,few,15,TRBJ2-1,TRBD2,CASSLGLAGISEQFF,TGTGCCAGCAGTCTAGGACTAGCGGGAATTTCTGAGCAGTTCTTC
TRBV10-3,.,15,TRBJ2-3,TRBD2,CAISETGGPRDTQYF,TGTGCCATCAGTGAGACGGGAGGGCCCCGAGATACGCAGTATTTT
TRBV20-1,.,10,TRBJ2-4,.,CSIAKNIQYF,TGCAGTATAGCCAAAAACATTCAGTACTTC
TRBV4-1,.,12,TRBJ2-1,.,CASSQVWNEQFF,TGCGCCAGCAGCCAAGTGTGGAATGAGCAGTTCTTC
TRBV2,once,13,TRBJ1-2,TRBD1,CASSVRGRDGYTF,TGTGCCAGCAGTGTAAGGGGGCGAGATGGCTACACCTTC
TRBV7-3,.,15,TRBJ2-1,TRBD2,CASSLSSGRANEQFF,TGTGCCAGCAGCTTATCTAGCGGGAGGGCCAATGAGCAGTTCTTC
TRBV24-1,.,13,TRBJ2-1,.,CATALARSDEQFF,TGTGCCACTGCTCTAGCCCGTAGCGATGAGCAGTTCTTC
TRBV24-1,.,14,TRBJ2-1,TRBD1,CATSGVQGGNEQFF,TGTGCCACCAGTGGTGTACAGGGGGGCAATGAGCAGTTCTTC
TRBV7-9,.,20,TRBJ1-5,.,CASSRTTEDPLAGSNQPQHF,TGTGCCAGCAGCCGCACCACAGAGGACCCTCTGGCGGGGAGCAATCAGCCCCAGCATTTT
TRBV5-4,.,15,TRBJ2-3,TRBD2,CACRGTSGSTDTQYF,TGTGCCTGCAGGGGGACTAGCGGGAGCACAGATACGCAGTATTTT
TRBV5-1,.,15,TRBJ2-3,.,CASSWTDGSTDTQYF,TGCGCCAGCAGCTGGACGGACGGAAGCACAGATACGCAGTATTTT
TRBV18,.,13,TRBJ1-1,.,CASLQGSNTEAFF,TGTGCCAGTTTACAGGGATCCAACACTGAAGCTTTCTTT
TRBV27,.,16,TRBJ2-5,TRBD1,CASSLTSGQGRVTQYF,TGTGCCAGCAGTTTAACCTCGGGACAGGGAAGGGTGACCCAGTACTTC
TRBV11-2,.,14,TRBJ1-5,.,CASSFAGDNQPQHF,TGTGCCAGCAGCTTCGCAGGGGACAATCAGCCCCAGCATTTT
TRBV7-9,.,14,TRBJ2-1,TRBD1,CASSWDRGLTEQFF,TGTGCCAGCAGCTGGGACAGGGGTCTGACCGAGCAGTTCTTC
TRBV7-9,.,15,TRBJ2-7,.,CASSREAGSSYEQYF,TGTGCCAGCAGCCGCGAGGCCGGTAGCTCCTACGAGCAGTACTTC
TRBV6-1,.,18,TRBJ2-1,.,CASSRDTPLPGSYNEQFF,TGTGCCAGCAGCCGGGATACTCCCTTGCCTGGCTCCTACAATGAGCAGTTCTTC